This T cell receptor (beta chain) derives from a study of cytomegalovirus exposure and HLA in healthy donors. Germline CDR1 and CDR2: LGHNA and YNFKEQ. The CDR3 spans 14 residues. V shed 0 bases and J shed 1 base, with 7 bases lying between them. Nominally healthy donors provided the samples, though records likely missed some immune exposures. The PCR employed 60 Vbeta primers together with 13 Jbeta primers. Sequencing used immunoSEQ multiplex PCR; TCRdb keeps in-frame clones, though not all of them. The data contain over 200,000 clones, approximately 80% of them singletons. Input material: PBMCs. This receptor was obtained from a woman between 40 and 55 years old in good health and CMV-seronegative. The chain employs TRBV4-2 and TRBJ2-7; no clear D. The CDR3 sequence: CASSQEWQSYEQYF. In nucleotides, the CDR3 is TGTGCCAGCAGCCAAGAGTGGCAGTCCTACGAGCAGTACTTC.